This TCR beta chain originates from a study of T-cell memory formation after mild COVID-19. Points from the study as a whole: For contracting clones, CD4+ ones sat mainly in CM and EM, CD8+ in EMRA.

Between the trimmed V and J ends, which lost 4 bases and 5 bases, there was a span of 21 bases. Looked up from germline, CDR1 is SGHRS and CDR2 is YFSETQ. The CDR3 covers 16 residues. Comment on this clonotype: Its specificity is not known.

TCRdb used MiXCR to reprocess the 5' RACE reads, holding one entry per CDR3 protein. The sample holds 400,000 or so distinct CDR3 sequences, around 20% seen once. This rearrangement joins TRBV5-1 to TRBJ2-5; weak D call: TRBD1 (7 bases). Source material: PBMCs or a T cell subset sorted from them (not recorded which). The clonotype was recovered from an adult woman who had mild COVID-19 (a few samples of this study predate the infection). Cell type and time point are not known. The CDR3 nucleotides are TGCGCCAGCAGCCCCAAAGGAGGGGGCAGTCGGGAGACCCAGTACTTC. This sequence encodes CASSPKGGGSRETQYF.